This entry lists 15 T cell receptor beta chains sequenced from one sample in a study of T cell repertoires in cytomegalovirus infection. TCRdb reprocessed the reads via MiXCR and lists one record per CDR3 protein. This sample has fewer than 650,000 distinct CDR3 sequences, with 40% found just once. For these TCRs, the target antigens are not known. The starting material was cultured PBMCs, obtained from culture after CMV antigen stimulation. All receptors derive from a human donor in good health (CMV status not recorded). Some clones in this sample may be carry-over from other donors' samples.

The sample holds many counts of this clonotype. This chain joins TRBV7-2 and TRBJ2-7; 10 bases match TRBD1. This CDR3 has 15 residues. The germline V gene encodes CDR1 SGHTA and CDR2 FQGNSA. The trim removed 5 bases at V and 6 bases at J, leaving 10 bases unmatched. The CDR3 DNA is TGTGCCAGCAGCAAACAGGGACAGGGGATTGCCGAGCAGTACTTC. This gives the protein CASSKQGQGIAEQYF. Looking up the rest from reference TRBV7-2 and TRBJ2-7 gives the full variable domain: GAGVSQSPSNKVTEKGKDVELRCDPISGHTALYWYRQSLGQGLEFLIYFQGNSAPDKSGLPSDRFSAERTGGSVSTLTIQRTQQEDSAVYLCASSKQGQGIAEQYFGPGTRLTVT.

This clonotype showed up just a few times. The chain couples TRBV7-2 to TRBJ2-7, with TRBD2 matching 10 bases. Germline CDR1 and CDR2: SGHTA and FQGNSA. The CDR3 runs to 15 residues. V lost 3 bases and J lost 2; bases outside the gene matches: 4. CDR3 region: CASSFSSGGTYEQYF. The CDR3 nucleotides read TGTGCCAGCAGCTTTTCTAGCGGGGGAACCTACGAGCAGTACTTC.

As concerns this clonotype: A junction end diverges from the germline sequence, so it may reflect a read error. This chain joins TRBV7-2 and TRBJ2-1, with D perhaps matching TRBD1 or TRBD2 (5 bases each). Germline CDR1 and CDR2: SGHTA and FQGNSA. The CDR3 extends over 12 amino acids. CDR3 sequence: CASSAGGRGVIF. CDR3 DNA: TGTGCCAGCAGCGCCGGAGGTAGGGGAGTAATCTTC.

The rearrangement links TRBV24-1 to TRBJ2-1; 8 bases fit TRBD1. In germline, CDR1 is KGHDR, CDR2 SFDVKD. The V segment lost 5 bases and the J segment 0 bases; nucleotides outside the gene matches: 5. The CDR3 totals 16 residues. The CDR3 DNA sequence: TGTGCCACCAGTGGGCGCAGGGGGCTCTCCTACAATGAGCAGTTCTTC. Protein: CATSGRRGLSYNEQFF.

The chain recombines TRBV7-2 with TRBJ1-6; no definite D call. Germline values: CDR1 SGHTA, CDR2 FQGNSA. With 1 base removed from V and 4 bases from J, the gap between germline ends came to 11 bases. The CDR3 has 16 residues. Here the CDR3 DNA reads TGTGCCAGCAGCTTAGGGAGGACGGATTATAATTCACCCCTCCACTTT. Amino acids: CASSLGRTDYNSPLHF.

The chain carries TRBV7-8 and TRBJ2-7; tentatively, D is TRBD1 (5 bases). The germline V gene encodes CDR1 SGHVS and CDR2 FQNEAQ. V lost 4 bases to trimming and J lost 6 bases, with 13 bases between them. The CDR3 totals 13 residues. In nucleotides, the CDR3 is TGTGCCAGCAGCTCAGGAAGGGGTTCCGAGCAGTACTTC. It is translated as CASSSGRGSEQYF.

The chain uses TRBV20-1 and TRBJ2-2; 8 nucleotides match TRBD1. CDR3 length: 14 amino acids. V gave up 4 bases and J gave up 3 bases; unmatched junction bases: 4. Germline V gene data show CDR1 as DFQATT and CDR2 as SNEGSKA (reference sequence). The CDR3 is CSATDRGDTGELFF. The CDR3 DNA follows: TGCAGTGCTACAGACAGGGGTGACACCGGGGAGCTGTTTTTT.

This sequence joins TRBV6-6 and TRBJ1-5; D is perhaps TRBD1 (5 bases). Trimming removed 6 bases from V and 9 bases from J, with 18 bases in between. The CDR3 loop spans 14 amino acids. CDR1 and CDR2 (germline): MNHNY, SVGAGI (reference sequence). The CDR3 spells CASSYGTGDAPQHF. The DNA for the CDR3 is TGTGCCAGCAGCTACGGGACTGGTGACGCGCCCCAGCATTTT.

The chain joins TRBV10-3 to TRBJ2-3; D remains unclear. V gave up 4 bases and J gave up 7 bases, with 24 bases separating them. The CDR3 totals 17 residues. Germline values: CDR1 ENHRY, CDR2 SYGVKD. The chain's CDR3 is CAISGSRYTRSGNTQYF. CDR3 nucleotides: TGTGCCATCAGTGGGTCCCGGTATACCCGGAGTGGTAATACGCAGTATTTT.

V is TRBV4-1 and J is TRBJ2-6, with D possibly matching TRBD2 (7 bases). The CDR3 totals 21 residues. Germline loops: CDR1 MGHRA, CDR2 YSYEKL. V lost 3 bases and J lost 0, with 24 bases in between. The CDR3 DNA is TGCGCCAGCAGCCACCCCATAAGGGGGGGAACCGTGAACTCTGGGGCCAACGTCCTGACTTTC. It translates to CASSHPIRGGTVNSGANVLTF.

This clonotype was observed many times. This sequence joins TRBV12-3 or TRBV12-4 and TRBJ1-5; a possible D gene is TRBD1 (5 bases). This CDR3 is built from 14 residues. Trimming removed 6 bases from V and 7 bases from J, with 16 bases in between. In DNA form, the CDR3 reads TGTGCCAGCAGCCTCTTAGGGGACCCCCAGCCCCAGCATTTT. Translating it yields CASSLLGDPQPQHF.

This clonotype was seen ten or more times. V is TRBV7-2 and J is TRBJ2-3; 7 bases fit TRBD1. CDR3 length: 13 residues. Losses at the gene ends were 6 bases for V and 5 bases for J; bases not matched to a gene: 5. Germline CDR1 and CDR2: SGHTA and FQGNSA. The CDR3 DNA reads TGTGCCAGCAGGAGAGACAGGGAAGATACGCAGTATTTT. Translated: CASRRDREDTQYF.

The V call is TRBV19, the J call TRBJ2-1; 7 bases agree with TRBD2. This CDR3 is built from 14 residues. Germline V CDR1 and CDR2: LNHDA, SQIVND (reference sequence). Trimming cost V 3 bases and J 8 bases; bases outside gene matches: 7. The CDR3: CASSIGWGRDEQFF. The DNA for the CDR3 is TGTGCCAGTAGTATCGGTTGGGGGAGGGATGAGCAGTTCTTC.

This chain joins TRBV6-2 or TRBV6-3 and TRBJ2-1; D may correspond to TRBD1 or TRBD2 (6 bases each). The germline CDR1 and CDR2 sequences are MNHEY and SVGEGT. The CDR3 has 13 residues. V lost 7 bases and J lost 9, with 16 bases in between. CDR3 nucleotides: TGTGCCAGCAAGGAACAGGGAGGAGGTGAGCAGTTCTTC. It translates to CASKEQGGGEQFF.

The chain uses TRBV7-2 and TRBJ2-3, with D possibly TRBD2 on 6 matching bases. V lost 1 base, J lost 2 bases, and 13 bases lay in between. The CDR3 covers 16 residues. Germline lookup yields CDR1 SGHTA and CDR2 FQGNSA. In DNA, the CDR3 is TGTGCCAGCAGCTTAGTTGTTGGCGGGATCACAGATACGCAGTATTTT. It codes for CASSLVVGGITDTQYF.